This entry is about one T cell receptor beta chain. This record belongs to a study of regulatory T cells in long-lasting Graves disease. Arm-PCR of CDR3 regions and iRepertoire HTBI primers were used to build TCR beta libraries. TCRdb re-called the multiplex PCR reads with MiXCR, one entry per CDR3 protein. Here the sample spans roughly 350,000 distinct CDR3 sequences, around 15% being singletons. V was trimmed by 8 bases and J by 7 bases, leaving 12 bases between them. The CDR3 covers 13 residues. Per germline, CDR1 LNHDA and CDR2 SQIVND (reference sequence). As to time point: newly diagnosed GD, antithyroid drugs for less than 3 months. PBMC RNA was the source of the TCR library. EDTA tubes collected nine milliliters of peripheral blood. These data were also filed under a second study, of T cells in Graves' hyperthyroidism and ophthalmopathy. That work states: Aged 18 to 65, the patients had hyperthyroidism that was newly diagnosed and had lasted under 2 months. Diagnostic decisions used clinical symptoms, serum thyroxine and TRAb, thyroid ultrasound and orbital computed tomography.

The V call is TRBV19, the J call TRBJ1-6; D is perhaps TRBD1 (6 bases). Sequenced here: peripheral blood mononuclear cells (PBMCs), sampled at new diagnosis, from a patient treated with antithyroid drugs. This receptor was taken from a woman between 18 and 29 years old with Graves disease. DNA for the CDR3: TGTGCCAGTTTACCAGGGGCCAATTCACCCCTCCACTTT. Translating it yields CASLPGANSPLHF.